Presented here are 3 T cell receptor beta chains from one specimen sequenced in a study of blood T cell repertoires in COVID-19. Only in-frame clones appear in the TCRdb table, and some are missing; sequencing was by immunoSEQ multiplex PCR. Of 130,000 to 150,000 clones listed, about 79% were seen once; the top ten hold 9.2%. The specimen was PBMCs or T cells enriched from blood (not recorded which). The receptors stem from a man between 50 and 59 years old who had recovered from COVID-19.

This chain connects TRBV2 to TRBJ1-5; a weak D match, TRBD1 (6 bases). Trimming shortened V by 6 bases and J by 7 bases, and 16 bases separated the two germline ends. The germline CDR1 and CDR2 sequences are SNHLY and FYNNEI. This CDR3 has 14 residues. The CDR3 nucleotides are TGTGCCAGCAGCGAACAGGGAAGAGAACAGCCCCAGCATTTT. It encodes CASSEQGREQPQHF.

The sample holds many counts of this clone. This chain links TRBV28 with TRBJ2-5, with a tentative D call TRBD2 (5 bases). CDR1 MDHEN and CDR2 SYDVKM come from the germline V gene. The CDR3 extends over 13 amino acids. Trimming took 6 bases from V and 2 from J, leaving 10 bases between them. DNA for the CDR3: TGTGCCAGCAGGAGGGCAGGACAAGAGACCCAGTACTTC. This translates into CASRRAGQETQYF.

The V and J genes are TRBV6-2 or TRBV6-3 and TRBJ1-4; 11 positions match TRBD1. CDR3 length: 14 amino acids. Germline CDR1 MNHEY, CDR2 SVGEGT. The J segment lost 14 bases and the V segment lost 4 bases, leaving 9 bases of the junction unmatched. CDR3 DNA sequence: TGTGCCAGCAGTTCCCCCGGGACAGGGGGGAGTCTGTTTTTT. Translating it yields CASSSPGTGGSLFF.